The 19 T cell receptor beta chains in this list originate from one sample, sequenced in a study of cytomegalovirus exposure and HLA in healthy donors. Use of 60 Vbeta and 13 Jbeta primers characterized the PCR. Repertoires were generated with immunoSEQ multiplex PCR, while TCRdb's copy carries only in-frame clones and drops some. The data contain under 250,000 clones, 78% of them seen just once; the ten biggest clones take up approximately 0.49%. Sequenced: PBMCs. Source of these receptors: a boy younger than 18 in good health and CMV-seronegative.

The chain recombines TRBV27 with TRBJ2-7; 9 positions agree with TRBD1. Germline trimming cut 5 bases from V and 5 bases from J; bases unmatched to any gene: 7. The CDR3 is made up of 14 amino acids. Germline V CDR1 and CDR2: MNHEY, SMNVEV (reference sequence). CDR3 bases: TGTGCCAGCAGTCCCGGACAGGGGATGAACGAGCAGTACTTC. Translated, it gives CASSPGQGMNEQYF.

CDR3 DNA sequence: TGTGCCATCAGCCTGGGACTAGCGGGAGTGAATACGCAGTATTTT. This encodes CAISLGLAGVNTQYF. V and J are TRBV10-3 and TRBJ2-3; 14 bases are shared with TRBD2. The V and J ends lost 6 bases and 7 bases, in that order; junction bases with no gene match: 6. The CDR3 covers 15 residues. CDR1 is ENHRY, CDR2 SYGVKD, per germline.

CDR3 protein: CASRGAVTSYEQYF. The CDR3 coding sequence is TGTGCCAGCAGGGGGGCAGTGACCTCCTACGAGCAGTACTTC. The chain joins TRBV2 to TRBJ2-5; TRBD1 might be the D (6 bases). The end of the DNA fits TRBJ2-7 better, so the J call may be wrong. The CDR3 loop spans 14 amino acids. CDR1 and CDR2 from the germline V gene are SNHLY and FYNNEI.

In its sample, this clone was seen a few times. The rearrangement links TRBV27 to TRBJ1-2, with D maybe TRBD1 (5 bases). The germline V gene has CDR1 MNHEY and CDR2 SMNVEV (reference sequence). The CDR3 length is 13 residues. V shed 6 bases and J shed 2 bases, with 10 bases lying between them. This chain's CDR3 is CASRREGNYGYTF. CDR3 coding DNA: TGTGCCAGCAGAAGGGAGGGGAACTATGGCTACACCTTC.

V gene TRBV4-1 combines with J gene TRBJ1-1; D may be TRBD1 (5 bases). V was trimmed by 1 base and J by 10 bases, leaving 13 bases between them. The CDR3 contains 13 residues. Germline V CDR1 and CDR2: MGHRA, YSYEKL. The CDR3 DNA reads as TGCGCCAGCAGCCAAGCCTTATGGGGGGGAGCTTTCTTT. It specifies CASSQALWGGAFF.

The rearrangement uses TRBV29-1 and TRBJ2-3, with D hard to call. Germline V gives CDR1 SQVTM, CDR2 ANQGSEA. The CDR3 is 13 residues long. V gave up 1 base and J gave up 2 bases, with 7 bases separating them. The CDR3 loop reads CSVEALLTDTQYF. Written as DNA, the CDR3 is TGCAGCGTTGAAGCCCTCCTCACAGATACGCAGTATTTT.

V and J are TRBV6-5 and TRBJ2-7, with 12 positions matching TRBD2. The CDR3 extends over 13 amino acids. Germline V gene lookup returns CDR1 MNHEY and CDR2 SVGAGI. V trimming: 4 bases; J trimming: 10 bases; junction bases outside the gene matches: 5. The CDR3 here is CASSSRTSGAQYF. CDR3 bases: TGTGCCAGCAGTTCCCGGACTAGCGGGGCTCAGTACTTC.

The rearrangement links TRBV6-1 to TRBJ1-2; 11 bases agree with TRBD1. The CDR3 is 16 residues long. Germline values: CDR1 MNHNS, CDR2 SASEGT. J was trimmed by 4 bases and V by 1 base; bases with no gene match: 5. CDR3 nucleotide sequence: TGTGCCAGCAGTGAAGATGGGACAGGGGGGTCCTATGGCTACACCTTC. This sequence encodes CASSEDGTGGSYGYTF.

V is TRBV7-3 and J is TRBJ2-2, with a tentative D call TRBD1 (6 bases). The CDR3 covers 16 residues. In germline, CDR1 is SGHTA, CDR2 FQGTGA. V was shortened by 1 base and J by 4 bases, with 13 bases between the two germline ends. CDR3 DNA sequence: TGTGCCAGCAGCTTAAATGGGGGCGTCGGCACCGGGGAGCTGTTTTTT. Translation gives CASSLNGGVGTGELFF.

V usage is TRBV14 and J usage is TRBJ2-3, with D hard to call. Trimming removed 4 bases at V and 2 bases at J, with 19 bases between. CDR1 is SGHDN and CDR2 is FVKESK in the germline V gene. The CDR3 contains 17 residues. The CDR3 nucleotides read TGTGCCAGCAGCCCACACCTGAGGCAATACTCCACAGATACGCAGTATTTT. Its protein product is CASSPHLRQYSTDTQYF.

This rearrangement joins TRBV30 to TRBJ2-5; 10 bases are a match to TRBD2. CDR3 size: 15 residues. Germline CDR1 and CDR2: GTSNPN and SVGIG (reference sequence). The V segment lost 2 bases and the J segment 5 bases; nucleotides outside the gene matches: 8. CDR3 sequence (DNA): TGTGCCTGGAGTCAAGCGGGGGGGCGGTGGGAGACCCAGTACTTC. Residues: CAWSQAGGRWETQYF.

This clone was recorded only once. The chain uses TRBV29-1 and TRBJ2-5, with 7 positions matching TRBD2. The CDR3 length is 14 residues. Germline V gene lookup returns CDR1 SQVTM and CDR2 ANQGSEA. The CDR3 is CVIQGGSNQETQYF. CDR3 nucleotide sequence: TGCGTAATCCAGGGAGGGAGTAATCAAGAGACCCAGTACTTC.

CDR3 nucleotides: TGTGCCAGCAGTGACGACAACAGGGGGCTAGCGGGAGCAGGAGATACGCAGTATTTT. Its protein is CASSDDNRGLAGAGDTQYF. V gene TRBV2 combines with J gene TRBJ2-3; TRBD2 is a possible D gene (10 bases). The CDR3 contains 19 residues. Germline-derived CDR1 and CDR2 are SNHLY and FYNNEI. V was pared by 3 bases and J by 5 bases, with 27 bases between.

CDR3 in DNA: TGTGCCATCAGTAAATCGACAGGGCCCACCGGGGAGCTGTTTTTT. As protein: CAISKSTGPTGELFF. This chain joins TRBV10-3 and TRBJ2-2; TRBD1 matches at 7 bases. V lost 5 bases, J lost 4 bases, and 7 bases stayed unmatched. The CDR3 extends over 15 amino acids. The germline V gene encodes CDR1 ENHRY and CDR2 SYGVKD.

The CDR3 region has the DNA TGCGCCAGCAGCTTGGACGGACAGGGAGGTGGCTACACCTTC. Translation gives CASSLDGQGGGYTF. V usage is TRBV5-1 and J usage is TRBJ1-2; 8 nucleotides match TRBD1. Trimming removed 0 bases from V and 7 bases from J; junction bases left unmatched: 5. The CDR3 is 14 amino acids. CDR1 is SGHRS, CDR2 YFSETQ, per germline.

This clone has a single count. The chain recombines TRBV7-9 with TRBJ2-7; 8 nucleotides line up with TRBD2. J was trimmed by 0 bases and V by 5 bases; bases with no gene match: 3. From germline, CDR1 is SEHNR and CDR2 FQNEAQ (reference sequence). CDR3 length equals 14 residues. CDR3 DNA: TGTGCCAGCAGCCTCGGGGGGGGCTCCTACGAGCAGTACTTC. Encoded protein: CASSLGGGSYEQYF.

V gene TRBV27 combines with J gene TRBJ2-7, with 7 bases lining up with TRBD1. Looked up from germline, CDR1 is MNHEY and CDR2 is SMNVEV (reference sequence). V shed 2 bases and J 1 base; nucleotides not matched to a gene: 8. The CDR3 covers 16 residues. The CDR3 is CASSLTGAGSSYEQYF. The CDR3 region has the DNA TGTGCCAGCAGTTTAACAGGGGCAGGGTCATCCTACGAGCAGTACTTC.

The rearrangement links TRBV6-5 to TRBJ1-1; D gene ambiguous. This CDR3 has 12 amino acids. V gave up 3 bases and J gave up 7 bases, with 9 bases separating them. Per the germline V gene, CDR1 is MNHEY and CDR2 is SVGAGI. For the CDR3, the DNA is TGTGCCAGCAGTTATTCGACAAATGAAGCTTTCTTT. Its protein product is CASSYSTNEAFF.

The chain carries TRBV4-1 and TRBJ1-6; TRBD1 might be the D (5 bases). Between the trimmed V and J ends, which lost 2 bases and 3 bases, there was a span of 14 bases. The CDR3 has 17 residues. Germline V CDR1 and CDR2: MGHRA, YSYEKL. CDR3 DNA: TGCGCCAGCAGCCAATCCCCCCCAGGGTTCTATAATTCACCCCTCCACTTT. Protein: CASSQSPPGFYNSPLHF.